The 9 T cell receptor beta chains given below trace back to one sample, sequenced in a study of blood T cell repertoires in COVID-19. Here immunoSEQ multiplex PCR was the method, and the copy in TCRdb shows in-frame clones only, minus some. The sample shows 130,000 to 150,000 clones, around 89% of them seen only once. Specimen: peripheral blood. The receptors here all came from a man in his late teens or twenties with COVID-19, enrolled during active disease.

The V and J genes are TRBV7-9 and TRBJ2-2; 9 positions match TRBD2. The CDR3 totals 16 residues. J gave up 5 bases and V 3 bases, and 7 bases lay outside the gene matches. In germline, CDR1 is SEHNR, CDR2 FQNEAQ (reference sequence). CDR3 sequence: CASSLRGLAGTGELFF. The CDR3 DNA follows: TGTGCCAGCAGCTTGAGGGGGCTAGCGGGAACCGGGGAGCTGTTTTTT.

This sequence joins TRBV27 and TRBJ1-5; 8 bases are a match to TRBD1. J lost 0 bases, V lost 5 bases, and 18 bases had no gene match. The germline gives CDR1 MNHEY, CDR2 SMNVEV (reference sequence). This CDR3 is built from 20 residues. The CDR3 loop is CASSRDFDRGHHYSNQPQHF. As DNA, the CDR3 is TGTGCCAGCAGTCGCGACTTTGACAGGGGACATCATTATAGCAATCAGCCCCAGCATTTT.

As for this clone: Its ends do not fully match the called genes, so a read error is possible. The chain uses TRBV28 and TRBJ1-4, with 10 bases identical to TRBD1. CDR1 MDHEN and CDR2 SYDVKM come from the germline V gene. This CDR3 region has 14 residues. In DNA, the CDR3 is TGTGCCAGCAGATCCGGGACAGGGGTTGAAAAACTGCTTTTT. Translation: CASRSGTGVEKLLF.

This clone showed up just a few times. The sample carries other DNA sequences with the same CDR3. The CDR3 spells CASSLVSANTGELFF. As DNA, the CDR3 is TGTGCCAGCAGCTTAGTGAGCGCGAACACCGGGGAGCTGTTTTTT. This chain links TRBV7-8 with TRBJ2-2; the D is unclear. Germline CDR1 SGHVS, CDR2 FQNEAQ. Trimming took off 1 base at V and 0 bases at J, with 6 bases between the two ends. The CDR3 is made up of 15 amino acids.

J is TRBJ2-7 and V is TRBV19; D may be TRBD2 (5 bases). Germline V gene data show CDR1 as LNHDA and CDR2 as SQIVND (reference sequence). This CDR3 is 13 amino acids long. V lost 3 bases and J 0 bases, leaving 6 bases between the germline ends. In DNA form, the CDR3 reads TGTGCCAGTAGTATCCGGGACTCCTACGAGCAGTACTTC. It is translated as CASSIRDSYEQYF.

The V and J genes are TRBV11-2 and TRBJ2-6, with a tentative D call TRBD2 (6 bases). The length of the CDR3 is 17 residues. Trimming stripped 1 base from V and 3 bases from J, with 13 bases between. Germline loops: CDR1 SGHAT, CDR2 FQNNGV. As DNA, the CDR3 is TGTGCCAGCAGCTTAGTCGGGGGAACAGGTGGGGCCAACGTCCTGACTTTC. It encodes CASSLVGGTGGANVLTF.

This chain connects TRBV5-1 to TRBJ2-3, with 7 nucleotides matching TRBD2. CDR1 and CDR2 (germline): SGHRS, YFSETQ. The CDR3 is made up of 14 amino acids. Trimming removed 4 bases from V and 6 bases from J; junction bases left unmatched: 8. CDR3 region: CASSPTGTTDTQYF. In DNA, the CDR3 is TGCGCCAGCAGCCCCACCGGGACTACGGATACGCAGTATTTT.

The J gene is TRBJ2-7, the V gene TRBV5-1; 10 bases are a match to TRBD1. The CDR3 is 15 amino acids. With 4 bases clipped from V and 5 bases from J, the junction kept 9 bases outside the gene matches. Germline CDR1 is SGHRS and CDR2 is YFSETQ. In DNA, the CDR3 is TGCGCCAGCAGCCCCGGTCCCGGGACAGGGGACGAGCAGTACTTC. Amino acid sequence: CASSPGPGTGDEQYF. The variable domain in full, completed from reference TRBV5-1 and TRBJ2-7, reads KAGVTQTPRYLIKTRGQQVTLSCSPISGHRSVSWYQQTPGQGLQFLFEYFSETQRNKGNFPGRFSGRQFSNSRSEMNVSTLELGDSALYLCASSPGPGTGDEQYFGPGTRLTVT.

The genes are TRBV7-2 and TRBJ2-3, with 8 bases that match TRBD2. V was pared by 2 bases and J by 4 bases, with 8 bases of the junction left unmatched. There are 16 residues in the CDR3. Germline values: CDR1 SGHTA, CDR2 FQGNSA. CDR3 DNA sequence: TGTGCCAGCAGCTTATCGGCCGCGGGAGGTGCAGATACGCAGTATTTT. This codes for CASSLSAAGGADTQYF.